This TCR beta chain was observed in a study of human T cells and chemical hapten exposure. Study summary: The study traced per-sample TCR yield variation mainly to small differences in pooled library volumes. Notes on the study in general: Once DPC sensitization occurred, TCRs above 1 in 1000 frequency showed no change. In comparison with controls, expanded TCRs gave rise to a significantly larger number of large CDR3 similarity clusters.

TCRdb reanalysed the RACE reads using MiXCR and keeps one entry per CDR3 protein. The repertoire holds more than 95,000 distinct CDR3 sequences, with roughly a quarter as singletons. Regarding time point: patch test 3, about 24 weeks after DPC sensitization. Stated treatment: therapeutic diphenylcyclopropenone sensitization with weekly scalp DPC. Donation of samples came from alopecia patients who were 18 to 70 years old and suitable for DPC. This clonotype was seen a few times. Its antigen is not known. The V gene end was trimmed by 1 base and the J gene end by 9 bases; junction bases not matched to a gene: 7. CDR1 and CDR2 (germline): MRHNA, SNTAGT. The CDR3 spans 15 residues.

V is TRBV6-4 and J is TRBJ2-1; 9 nucleotides match TRBD2. Sequencing used whole blood, obtained in connection with sensitization to the hapten diphenylcyclopropenone (DPC). The TCR was taken from a man in his forties with alopecia areata. Some clones in this sample may be carry-over from other donors' samples. The CDR3 loop is CASSDLAGGQGEQFF. As DNA, the CDR3 is TGTGCCAGCAGTGACTTGGCGGGAGGGCAAGGTGAGCAGTTCTTC.